This T cell receptor (beta chain) derives from a study of T cell responses to AZD1222 COVID-19 vaccine. Study-wide results and limits: An increase in Spike-specific TCR breadth and depth was observed after two AZD1222 doses.

Libraries were prepared by immunoSEQ multiplex PCR; TCRdb keeps only in-frame clonotypes and omits some of them. The sample lists around 140,000 clones; over 85% were seen once. CDR3 size: 15 residues. The ends were cut back, 3 bases at V and 5 bases at J, with 16 bases in the middle. Germline lookup yields CDR1 SGHRS and CDR2 YFSETQ. In the case of this clone: Its specificity is not known.

Sequenced material: peripheral blood, taken on day 0 of AZD1222 vaccination. The chain couples TRBV5-1 to TRBJ2-3; tentative D call: TRBD1 (6 bases). The clonotype comes from an adult in good health. The CDR3 sequence is CASSWGTGNKDTQYF. CDR3 DNA: TGCGCCAGCAGCTGGGGAACAGGGAATAAAGATACGCAGTATTTT.